These 12 T cell receptor beta chains share one sample of origin, sequenced in a study of blood T cells in healthy people across ages. Together with a sample-barcoded 5' primer, a J-beta primer mix was included in a second PCR lasting about 7 to 11 cycles. TCRdb analysed the 5' RACE reads with MiXCR anew, one entry per CDR3 protein. The table shows roughly 1.5 million distinct CDR3 sequences, with about 42% occurring only once. Sequencing used blood. The receptors come from a woman aged 18-35 years in good health.

The rearrangement uses TRBV6-1 and TRBJ2-5, with 10 nucleotides matching TRBD2. From germline, CDR1 is MNHNS and CDR2 SASEGT. The CDR3 length is 13 residues. The J segment lost 5 bases and the V segment lost 9 bases, leaving 6 bases of the junction unmatched. As DNA, the CDR3 is TGTGCCAGAGCGGGAGGGCCTGGGGAGACCCAGTACTTC. The encoded protein is CARAGGPGETQYF.

The chain carries TRBV7-2 and TRBJ2-5, with 8 positions matching TRBD2. In germline, CDR1 is SGHTA, CDR2 FQGNSA. This CDR3 has 15 residues. The junction had 5 bases not matched to a gene; V was cut back by 1 base and J by 4 bases. CDR3 sequence: CASSLVFGGGETQYF. The CDR3 coding sequence is TGTGCCAGCAGCTTAGTATTCGGGGGGGGAGAGACCCAGTACTTC.

The CDR3 DNA reads TGCGCCAGCAGCCAGACCGGGCCGGCGGATACGCAGTATTTT. Translated: CASSQTGPADTQYF. The V gene is TRBV4-1, the J gene TRBJ2-3, with D uncertain. Germline lookup yields CDR1 MGHRA and CDR2 YSYEKL. V shed 3 bases and J shed 6 bases, with 13 bases lying between them. This CDR3 contains 14 residues.

This chain connects TRBV6-6 to TRBJ2-7; D is possibly TRBD2 (6 bases). This CDR3 spans 12 amino acids. The ends were cut back, 8 bases at V and 7 bases at J, with 15 bases in the middle. CDR1 and CDR2 from the germline V gene are MNHNY and SVGAGI (reference sequence). The CDR3 region is CASAFLGGEQYF. The CDR3 DNA follows: TGTGCCAGCGCGTTCCTCGGGGGTGAGCAGTACTTC.

This clonotype appeared a few times. The chain joins TRBV4-1 to TRBJ1-6, with D possibly TRBD1 on 5 matching bases. CDR3 length equals 15 residues. CDR1 and CDR2 from the germline V gene are MGHRA and YSYEKL. The V gene lost 0 bases and the J gene lost 6 bases, with 9 bases spanning the gap. The CDR3 region has the DNA TGCGCCAGCAGCCAAGAACCAGGGCCTAATTCACCCCTCCACTTT. Protein sequence: CASSQEPGPNSPLHF.

Concerning this clonotype itself: One end of the junction fails to match germline, which may point to a read error. J is TRBJ2-3 and V is TRBV12-3 or TRBV12-4; D is perhaps TRBD1 (6 bases). This CDR3 is built from 15 residues. The CDR3 spells CASSSLRGNTDAQYF. The DNA of the CDR3 is TGTGCCAGCAGTTCTCTCAGGGGCAACACAGATGCGCAGTATTTT.

The chain links TRBV12-3 or TRBV12-4 to TRBJ1-2; D remains unclear. Trimming removed 3 bases at V and 8 bases at J, with 16 bases between. The CDR3 runs 14 residues. The CDR3 nucleotides read TGTGCCAGCAGTTTGCTTTTGGTACTTGGGGGCTACACCTTC. Its translation: CASSLLLVLGGYTF.

The chain couples TRBV7-9 to TRBJ1-5; 7 nucleotides line up with TRBD1. The CDR3 runs to 12 residues. The trim removed 8 bases at V and 4 bases at J, leaving 2 bases unmatched. CDR1 and CDR2 from the germline V gene are SEHNR and FQNEAQ (reference sequence). The CDR3 DNA follows: TGTGCCAGCGCGGGACAGAATCAGCCCCAGCATTTT. Its protein is CASAGQNQPQHF.

The chain employs TRBV12-3 or TRBV12-4 and TRBJ2-7; 7 bases agree with TRBD2. The junction had 6 bases not matched to a gene; V was cut back by 2 bases and J by 5 bases. CDR3 length: 14 amino acids. The CDR3 spells CASSLRAGRNEQYF. In nucleotides, the CDR3 is TGTGCCAGCAGTTTACGAGCGGGAAGGAACGAGCAGTACTTC.

The rearrangement joins TRBV9 to TRBJ2-3, with 11 bases that match TRBD2. CDR1 and CDR2 (germline): SGDLS, YYNGEE. This CDR3 contains 14 residues. J was trimmed by 11 bases and V by 1 base; bases with no gene match: 6. The CDR3 is CASSVTSGGFWQYF. As DNA, the CDR3 is TGTGCCAGCAGCGTAACTAGCGGGGGCTTCTGGCAGTATTTT.

This clonotype occurred a few times. At one end, the junction sequence differs from germline, possibly due to a read error. The rearrangement joins TRBV19 to TRBJ1-2; TRBD1 matches at 9 bases. Germline values: CDR1 LNHDA, CDR2 SQIVND (reference sequence). The CDR3 length is 14 residues. The CDR3 region has the DNA TGTGCCAGTAGTATGACCGGGACAGGGCATGGATACACCTTC. This translates into CASSMTGTGHGYTF.

This chain connects TRBV5-3 to TRBJ2-1, with 7 positions matching TRBD2. TRBV5-3 carries the ORF label, with uncertain function. The CDR3 consists of 19 residues. J lost 0 bases, V lost 4 bases, and 16 bases had no gene match. The DNA for the CDR3 is TGTGCCAGAAGCAGTCCGGTGGGTAAAGCGGGGAGCTCCTACAATGAGCAGTTCTTC. The encoded protein is CARSSPVGKAGSSYNEQFF.